Below, one T cell receptor beta chain is given with its context. The antigen remains undetermined. Gene names and germline match the mouse. From the germline J gene comes the end of the CDR3, since the read stops 1 residue before it. These data come from a study of tissue T cells after allogeneic stem cell transplantation. Study conclusions and caveats: Across patients, clones rarely overlapped, yet motif clusters were shared tissue-specifically. Within patients, tissue anatomy strongly shaped TCR repertoire composition.

The time point was: mouse harvest day 7 after allogeneic transplant. Mouse grafts combined 10^7 T-cell-depleted bone marrow cells with 10^6 splenic CD5+ T cells. Mice had MHC-mismatched B6 into BALB/c GVHD, sampled day 7 or 14. Survey-depth TCRbeta CDR3 sequencing reported V/J genes and productive frequencies. Assay used: immunoSEQ multiplex PCR; TCRdb lists only in-frame clones, some missing. The sample has 2,500 to 3,000 clones, about three fifths seen once; the top ten hold roughly 4.3%. V was clipped by 1 base and J by 4 bases, with 8 bases between them. The V gene's germline CDR1 is SGHSN and CDR2 HYEKVE. The CDR3 runs to 13 residues.

The TCR comes from a female BALB/c mouse given C57BL/6 T cells with graft-versus-host disease after an allogeneic hematopoietic cell transplant. The chain joins TRBV12-1 to TRBJ2-5; D might be TRBD1 or TRBD2, each matching 6 bases. The sample was gut tissue. The CDR3 here is CASSLGAEDTQYF. The CDR3 bases that were read are TGTGCCAGCTCTCTGGGGGCTGAAGACACCCAGTAC.